A selection of T cell receptor beta chains follows, all from one sample in a study of blood T cell repertoires in COVID-19. Sequenced by immunoSEQ multiplex PCR; TCRdb stores in-frame clones only, minus some. The table records about 280,000 clones, 70% to 90% of them present only once. The sample was PBMCs or T cells enriched from blood (not recorded which). All receptors derive from a woman aged 55-70 years in a cohort exposed to, infected with or recovered from COVID-19 (not recorded which). Both conserved end residues are part of each CDR3. Each record gives: J gene, clone size, D gene, V gene, CDR3 protein, CDR3 DNA. A D gene is named only where the DNA matches it firmly. Rows may omit the clone size; those that give it use once, few, many or a size class.

TRBJ2-7,once,NA,TRBV10-1,CASSPGKTYEQYF,TGCGCCAGCAGTCCCGGGAAAACCTACGAGCAGTACTTC
TRBJ1-5,NA,NA,TRBV6-4,CASSRRLDSYSNQPQHF,TGTGCCAGCAGTCGGCGCCTGGACTCTTATAGCAATCAGCCCCAGCATTTT
TRBJ2-2,NA,NA,TRBV3-1/TRBV3-2,CASTGRGGTGELFF,TGTGCCAGCACTGGCAGGGGAGGGACCGGGGAGCTGTTTTTT
TRBJ1-3,NA,NA,TRBV18,CASSPIVSQGFSGNTIYF,TGTGCCAGCTCACCAATCGTATCGCAGGGCTTCTCTGGAAACACCATATATTTT
TRBJ2-7,NA,NA,TRBV10-3,CATTDSHEQYF,TGTGCCACTACGGACAGCCACGAGCAGTACTTC
TRBJ2-7,NA,TRBD2,TRBV4-1,CASSLSGNPLSYEQYF,TGCGCCAGCAGCCTTAGCGGGAACCCTCTCTCCTACGAGCAGTACTTC
TRBJ1-4,NA,TRBD1,TRBV7-9,CASSLEPGGGEKLFF,TGTGCCAGCAGCTTAGAACCAGGGGGCGGTGAAAAACTGTTTTTT
TRBJ1-6,NA,NA,TRBV19,CASSIIRGDSPLHF,TGTGCCAGTAGTATAATCAGGGGAGATTCACCCCTCCACTTT
TRBJ2-2,once,NA,TRBV9,CASSVAGSVGSGELFF,TGTGCCAGCAGCGTAGCTGGGAGTGTCGGGTCCGGGGAGCTGTTTTTT
TRBJ1-3,NA,NA,TRBV18,CASSPSDSNSGNTIYF,TGTGCCAGCTCACCCTCGGACAGCAACTCTGGAAACACCATATATTTT
TRBJ2-7,NA,NA,TRBV7-8,CASSLSVGAAYEQYF,TGTGCCAGCAGCTTATCGGTGGGAGCAGCCTACGAGCAGTACTTC
TRBJ2-3,few,TRBD2,TRBV29-1,CSVEGGRGATDTQYF,TGCAGCGTTGAAGGGGGGCGGGGGGCCACAGATACGCAGTATTTT
TRBJ2-7,NA,TRBD2,TRBV7-8,CASSKTLAGGTYEQYF,TGTGCCAGCAGCAAGACACTAGCGGGAGGGACCTACGAGCAGTACTTC
TRBJ1-1,few,NA,TRBV3-1/TRBV3-2,CASSQDGGTEAFF,TGTGCCAGCAGCCAAGATGGGGGGACTGAAGCTTTCTTT
TRBJ1-5,once,NA,TRBV27,CASSRVNQPQHF,TGTGCCAGCAGTCGAGTTAATCAGCCCCAGCATTTT
TRBJ2-7,NA,NA,TRBV11-1,CASSLGLLSYEQYF,TGTGCCAGCAGCTTAGGGCTCCTTTCCTACGAGCAGTACTTC
TRBJ2-4,NA,TRBD1,TRBV3-1/TRBV3-2,CASSQVGSGQQNIQYF,TGTGCCAGCAGCCAAGTGGGCTCGGGACAGCAAAACATTCAGTACTTC
TRBJ1-5,few,TRBD1,TRBV5-1,CASSEGQVNQPQHF,TGCGCCAGCAGCGAAGGACAGGTCAATCAGCCCCAGCATTTT
TRBJ2-3,NA,NA,TRBV5-4,CASRSGYTDTQYF,TGTGCCAGCAGGTCAGGGTACACAGATACGCAGTATTTT
TRBJ2-7,NA,TRBD2,TRBV3-1/TRBV3-2,CASSHLAGGPGEQYF,TGTGCCAGCAGCCATCTAGCGGGAGGGCCCGGCGAGCAGTACTTC
TRBJ1-3,NA,NA,TRBV18,CASSPLAGEGSGNTIYF,TGTGCCAGCTCACCACTGGCAGGGGAAGGATCTGGAAACACCATATATTTT
TRBJ2-2,NA,NA,TRBV5-6,CASSSLRTGNTGELFF,TGTGCCAGCAGCTCCCTGAGAACGGGGAACACCGGGGAGCTGTTTTTT
TRBJ2-5,once,TRBD1,TRBV7-2,CASSWTGVSQETQYF,TGTGCCAGCAGCTGGACAGGGGTCTCCCAAGAGACCCAGTACTTC
TRBJ2-5,NA,NA,TRBV5-1,CASSSGSATVQETQYF,TGCGCCAGCAGCTCGGGATCGGCGACCGTACAAGAGACCCAGTACTTC
TRBJ2-7,NA,TRBD2,TRBV6-5,CASKGMREDLYEQYF,TGTGCCAGCAAGGGGATGCGGGAGGATCTCTACGAGCAGTACTTC
TRBJ2-4,NA,TRBD1,TRBV4-1,CASSQAPDRAAKNIQYF,TGCGCCAGCAGCCAAGCCCCGGACAGGGCTGCCAAAAACATTCAGTACTTC
TRBJ1-4,NA,NA,TRBV4-1,CASSQDRLLNEKLFF,TGCGCCAGCAGCCAAGACAGGCTCCTTAATGAAAAACTGTTTTTT
TRBJ2-7,few,TRBD2,TRBV10-3,CAISESSGRITYEQYF,TGTGCCATCAGTGAGTCTAGCGGGAGAATAACCTACGAGCAGTACTTC
TRBJ2-1,NA,NA,TRBV9,CASSVHRAGSYNEQFF,TGTGCCAGCAGCGTACACAGGGCCGGCTCCTACAATGAGCAGTTCTTC
TRBJ1-2,NA,TRBD1,TRBV2,CASSESRTGAYGYTF,TGTGCCAGCAGTGAGTCCAGGACAGGGGCCTATGGCTACACCTTC
TRBJ2-3,NA,NA,TRBV23-1,CASSQSTAGGSTDTQYF,TGCGCCAGCAGTCAATCGACGGCAGGGGGGAGCACAGATACGCAGTATTTT
TRBJ2-7,NA,NA,TRBV28,CASSTQGGPKGEQYF,TGTGCCTCCTCGACCCAGGGGGGACCCAAAGGCGAGCAGTACTTC
TRBJ1-3,NA,TRBD1,TRBV6-5,CASRQGTGKGNTIYF,TGTGCCAGCAGACAGGGGACAGGGAAAGGAAACACCATATATTTT
TRBJ2-7,NA,NA,TRBV7-2,CASSPTLQSSYEQYF,TGTGCCAGCAGCCCGACCTTACAGAGCTCCTACGAGCAGTACTTC
TRBJ2-7,NA,TRBD1,TRBV3-1/TRBV3-2,CASSPRDRGLEQYF,TGTGCCAGCAGCCCTCGGGACAGGGGGCTTGAGCAGTACTTC
TRBJ2-2,NA,TRBD1,TRBV9,CASSSHTPGGTGELFF,TGTGCCAGCAGCTCCCACACGCCAGGGGGCACCGGGGAGCTGTTTTTT
TRBJ1-6,NA,NA,TRBV6-5,CASSSPSDSLNSPLHF,TGTGCCAGCAGTTCTCCCAGCGACAGCTTGAATTCACCCCTCCACTTT
TRBJ2-7,once,NA,TRBV7-2,CASSLRGRTEQYF,TGTGCCAGCAGCTTACGGGGTAGGACCGAGCAGTACTTC
TRBJ2-1,NA,TRBD1,TRBV14,CASSQTGSSNYNEQFF,TGTGCCAGCAGCCAGACAGGGTCTTCTAACTACAATGAGCAGTTCTTC
TRBJ2-7,NA,TRBD2,TRBV7-9,CASSRTSGTYEQYF,TGTGCCAGCAGCCGGACTAGCGGGACCTACGAGCAGTACTTC
TRBJ2-3,NA,TRBD2,TRBV6-5,CASSWGSGGGTDTQYF,TGTGCCAGCAGTTGGGGCAGCGGGGGGGGCACAGATACGCAGTATTTT
TRBJ1-5,NA,NA,TRBV5-1,CASSPDTGSNQPQHF,TGCGCCAGCAGCCCCGACACCGGTAGCAATCAGCCCCAGCATTTT
TRBJ1-6,NA,TRBD1,TRBV4-3,CASSRTAAGTDNSPLHF,TGCGCCAGCAGCCGGACCGCCGCCGGGACAGATAATTCACCCCTCCACTTT
TRBJ2-1,NA,NA,TRBV18,CASSPQRGTGSYNEQFF,TGTGCCAGCTCACCACAACGTGGCACGGGCTCCTACAATGAGCAGTTCTTC
TRBJ1-2,NA,TRBD1,TRBV28,CASSTLGQDMGHGYTF,TGTGCCAGCAGTACCCTGGGACAGGATATGGGACATGGCTACACCTTC
TRBJ1-5,NA,NA,TRBV12-3/TRBV12-4,CASSPGEDQPQHF,TGTGCCAGCAGTCCCGGGGAGGATCAGCCCCAGCATTTT
TRBJ1-2,NA,TRBD1,TRBV18,CASSQGTDNYGYTF,TGTGCCAGCTCACAGGGGACAGATAACTATGGCTACACCTTC
TRBJ1-5,NA,NA,TRBV28,CASRAGRGTQHF,TGTGCCAGCAGAGCTGGGCGGGGGACCCAGCATTTT
TRBJ2-7,NA,TRBD2,TRBV27,CASSPHGLAGREEGYEQYF,TGTGCCAGCAGTCCTCATGGACTAGCCGGAAGAGAGGAGGGCTACGAGCAGTACTTC
TRBJ2-7,once,NA,TRBV7-2,CASSLGRNEQYF,TGTGCCAGCAGCTTAGGGCGGAACGAGCAGTACTTC
TRBJ1-5,NA,TRBD1,TRBV28,CASSLTGGGQPQHF,TGTGCCAGCAGTTTGACAGGGGGCGGGCAGCCCCAGCATTTT
TRBJ2-7,NA,TRBD2,TRBV5-1,CASSLSGGESYEQYF,TGCGCCAGCAGCCTATCGGGAGGAGAATCCTACGAGCAGTACTTC
TRBJ1-4,NA,NA,TRBV6-2/TRBV6-3,CASSYNRGEKLFF,TGTGCCAGCAGTTACAACCGGGGTGAAAAACTGTTTTTT
TRBJ1-6,NA,TRBD1,TRBV3-1/TRBV3-2,CASSRGQGSSPLHF,TGTGCCAGCAGCCGAGGACAGGGTAGTTCACCCCTCCACTTT
TRBJ2-5,NA,NA,TRBV3-1/TRBV3-2,CASSLLASSGETQYF,TGTGCCAGCAGCTTGCTAGCGTCATCGGGAGAGACCCAGTACTTC
TRBJ2-7,NA,NA,TRBV5-1,CASSVQGSWSYEQYF,TGCGCCAGCAGCGTACAGGGAAGTTGGTCCTACGAGCAGTACTTC